These T cell receptor beta chains were read from a single sample in a study of T-cell memory formation after mild COVID-19. TCRdb reprocessed the 5' RACE reads with MiXCR, giving one entry per CDR3 protein. The sample includes around 510,000 distinct CDR3 sequences, roughly 21% of them seen just once. Sequencing was carried out using PBMCs or a T cell subset sorted from them (not recorded which). The receptors originated from an adult woman who had mild COVID-19 (a few samples of this study predate the infection). Cell type and time point are not known. Each CDR3 is given with its conserved first and last residue. A D gene is named only where the DNA matches it firmly. Clone size is stated in some rows and not others, as once, few, many or a class when expanded.

J gene | D gene | clone size | V gene | CDR3 protein | CDR3 DNA
TRBJ2-1 | TRBD2 | few | TRBV4-1 | CASSQVDMGLAGSNEQFF | TGCGCCAGCAGCCAAGTTGATATGGGGCTAGCGGGTTCGAATGAGCAGTTCTTC
TRBJ2-3 | TRBD1 | . | TRBV19 | CASKVQDRDADTQYF | TGTGCCAGTAAAGTCCAGGACAGGGATGCAGATACGCAGTATTTT
TRBJ2-3 | TRBD2 | few | TRBV10-3 | CAIARPTGTSGKGGPTTQYF | TGTGCCATCGCCCGCCCTACCGGGACTAGCGGCAAGGGGGGACCAACTACGCAGTATTTT
TRBJ2-5 | TRBD2 | few | TRBV27 | CASSFLGGQETQYF | TGTGCCAGCAGTTTTTTGGGGGGGCAAGAGACCCAGTACTTC
TRBJ2-2 | . | few | TRBV5-5 | CASSLVQGQGIRVGELFF | TGTGCCAGCAGCTTGGTCCAAGGGCAGGGGATTCGTGTCGGGGAGCTGTTTTTT
TRBJ2-3 | . | . | TRBV7-9 | CASSLKDGTDTQYF | TGTGCCAGCAGCTTAAAGGATGGGACAGATACGCAGTATTTT
TRBJ2-6 | . | few | TRBV27 | CASSTQGEAGANVLTF | TGTGCCAGCAGTACACAGGGTGAAGCGGGGGCCAACGTCCTGACTTTC
TRBJ2-1 | TRBD2 | . | TRBV20-1 | CSARRLAGANEQFF | TGCAGTGCCAGACGACTAGCGGGAGCCAATGAGCAGTTCTTC
TRBJ2-5 | TRBD2 | . | TRBV4-1 | CASSQDRWTSGGETQYF | TGCGCCAGCAGCCAAGACCGTTGGACTAGCGGGGGTGAGACCCAGTACTTC
TRBJ2-7 | . | few | TRBV6-2/TRBV6-3 | CASSTQPGQPQAIYEQYF | TGTGCCAGCAGTACTCAGCCCGGCCAGCCCCAAGCGATCTACGAGCAGTACTTC
TRBJ2-1 | TRBD1 | many | TRBV27 | CASSPSPGTGSSEQFF | TGTGCCAGCAGTCCGTCCCCCGGGACAGGGAGCAGTGAGCAGTTCTTC
TRBJ2-3 | TRBD2 | . | TRBV9 | CASSLDGTSGPTDTQYF | TGTGCCAGCAGCTTGGACGGGACTAGCGGACCCACAGATACGCAGTATTTT
TRBJ1-1 | TRBD1 | . | TRBV20-1 | CSARDLGQPNTEAFF | TGCAGTGCTAGAGATTTGGGACAGCCTAACACTGAAGCTTTCTTT
TRBJ2-1 | TRBD2 | few | TRBV27 | CASSLSQRLAGYNEQFF | TGTGCCAGCAGTTTATCGCAAAGACTAGCGGGCTACAATGAGCAGTTCTTC
TRBJ2-1 | TRBD1 | . | TRBV27 | CASSLSWDRGPQLKYNEQFF | TGTGCCAGCAGTTTATCCTGGGACAGGGGGCCTCAATTAAAATACAATGAGCAGTTCTTC
TRBJ2-7 | . | . | TRBV6-5 | CASSEVSGEQYF | TGTGCCAGCAGTGAGGTCTCGGGGGAGCAGTACTTC